The following is a T cell receptor (beta chain) sequence with its context. The data were taken from a study of blood T cell repertoires in COVID-19. Study-level information: PBMCs, B-cell-depleted T cells, or T cells were the source of the cDNA or gDNA that made up the material.

Measured with immunoSEQ multiplex PCR; TCRdb has only the in-frame clones, and not every one. Counted here are about 37,000 clones, approximately 91% occurring once; the ten biggest clones make up approximately 10%. Trimming stripped 0 bases from V and 3 bases from J, with 12 bases between. Germline V gives CDR1 SGHVS, CDR2 FQNEAQ. The CDR3 covers 16 residues. This clonotype was sampled from a man aged 55 to 69 with active COVID-19. The chain combines TRBV7-8 with TRBJ1-5; maybe TRBD1 (5 bases). The source material was peripheral blood. The CDR3 loop reads CASSLASTGPNQPQHF. As DNA, the CDR3 is TGTGCCAGCAGCTTAGCGTCTACAGGACCCAATCAGCCCCAGCATTTT. Using reference TRBV7-8 and TRBJ1-5 for the parts outside the CDR3, the full variable domain is GAGVSQSPRYKVAKRGQDVALRCDPISGHVSLFWYQQALGQGPEFLTYFQNEAQLDKSGLPSDRFFAERPEGSVSTLKIQRTQQEDSAVYLCASSLASTGPNQPQHFGDGTRLSIL.